This record concerns one T cell receptor (beta chain) sequence. The entry originates in a study of blood T cell repertoires in COVID-19. Turning to the study itself: Samples of COVID-19 (acute and convalescent) were obtained from the United States, Italy and Spain. Sources were T cells, B-cell-depleted T cells, or PBMCs; the material itself was cDNA or gDNA.

In germline, CDR1 is SGHDT, CDR2 YYEEEE. The CDR3 totals 14 residues. Trimming took 3 bases from V and 7 from J, leaving 14 bases between them. Authors' methods: The assay estimated nucleated cells by amplifying reference gene primers. Some clones are missing from TCRdb's copy, which holds only in-frame ones; the method was immunoSEQ multiplex PCR. V and J calls and clone size are copied from that table; D and trimming were computed from the DNA. The sample lists 120,000 or so clones, around four fifths occurring once. The source material was peripheral blood. The source of this sequence is a human donor in a cohort sampled during active COVID-19. The J gene is TRBJ2-1, the V gene TRBV5-6; D possibly corresponds to TRBD2 (5 bases). CDR3: CASSYPGKGNEQFF. DNA for the CDR3: TGTGCCAGCAGCTACCCGGGAAAAGGGAATGAGCAGTTCTTC.